Listed below are T cell receptor beta chains from one sample, sequenced in a study of neoadjuvant anti-PD-1 for oral cavity cancer. The protocol was immunoSEQ multiplex PCR, while the TCRdb copy is restricted to in-frame clones and leaves out a portion. The table lists about 14,000 clones, about 61% of them singletons. Sample: PBMCs, taken before nivolumab (anti-PD-1) treatment. The receptors come from a person aged 35-79 years with oral cavity squamous cell carcinoma. The CDR3 runs from the conserved cysteine through the conserved F or W. The D gene is left open where the match is weak. Expanded clones get a size class; other rows say once, few or many, or leave the size out.

cdr3_aa | cdr3_nt | d_call | v_call | clone_size | j_call | cdr3_length
CASSSGLAGGPRNEQFF | TGTGCCAGCAGCTCTGGACTAGCGGGAGGGCCGCGGAATGAGCAGTTCTTC | TRBD2 | TRBV7-9 | - | TRBJ2-1 | 17
CASSLNRDSPLHF | TGTGCCAGCTCACTCAACAGGGATTCACCCCTCCACTTT | - | TRBV18 | - | TRBJ1-6 | 13
CASSHSSGNTIYF | TGTGCCAGCAGCCACTCCTCTGGAAACACCATATATTTT | - | TRBV7-9 | - | TRBJ1-3 | 13
CASSLDGGYSNQPQHF | TGTGCCAGCAGCTTGGACGGGGGGTATAGCAATCAGCCCCAGCATTTT | - | TRBV5-5 | - | TRBJ1-5 | 16
CASSLVFAGGSYGNTIYF | TGTGCCAGCAGCTTAGTCTTCGCAGGGGGCTCGTATGGAAACACCATATATTTT | TRBD1 | TRBV11-2 | - | TRBJ1-3 | 18
CASSERGGRNEQFF | TGTGCCAGTAGTGAGCGGGGGGGCCGGAATGAGCAGTTCTTC | TRBD2 | TRBV19 | - | TRBJ2-1 | 14
CASSVSPGNSPLHF | TGTGCCAGCAGTGTAAGCCCGGGGAATTCACCCCTCCACTTT | - | TRBV6-4 | - | TRBJ1-6 | 14
CASSSTGATNEKLFF | TGCGCCAGCAGCTCGACAGGGGCAACTAATGAAAAACTGTTTTTT | TRBD1 | TRBV5-1 | - | TRBJ1-4 | 15
CASSKKAPGESYEQYF | TGTGCCAGCAGCAAAAAGGCCCCAGGGGAATCCTACGAGCAGTACTTC | - | TRBV21-1 | - | TRBJ2-7 | 16
CASSPGTGTDTQYF | TGTGCCAGCAGCCCCGGGACAGGAACAGATACGCAGTATTTT | TRBD1 | TRBV7-3 | - | TRBJ2-3 | 14
CASSLALAGVTGELFF | TGTGCCAGCAGCTTAGCGCTAGCGGGGGTGACCGGGGAGCTGTTTTTT | TRBD2 | TRBV7-2 | - | TRBJ2-2 | 16
CASRPGTVNEKLFF | TGTGCCAGCAGGCCCGGGACGGTTAATGAAAAACTGTTTTTT | - | TRBV2 | few | TRBJ1-4 | 14
CASRSGTGVSGANVLTF | TGCGCCAGCAGATCCGGGACAGGGGTCTCAGGGGCCAACGTCCTGACTTTC | TRBD1 | TRBV5-1 | - | TRBJ2-6 | 17
CASTGLGPDTQYF | TGTGCCAGCACCGGCTTGGGACCAGATACGCAGTATTTT | - | TRBV7-2 | few | TRBJ2-3 | 13
CASSLSSGIEQYF | TGCGCCAGCAGCTTGAGTTCGGGTATCGAGCAGTACTTC | - | TRBV5-1 | - | TRBJ2-7 | 13
CASSPDRVSYEQYF | TGTGCCAGCAGTCCCGACAGGGTCTCCTACGAGCAGTACTTC | TRBD1 | TRBV6-5 | - | TRBJ2-7 | 14
CASSYHGGGQPQHF | TGTGCCAGCAGTTACCACGGAGGGGGCCAGCCCCAGCATTTT | TRBD1 | TRBV6-5 | - | TRBJ1-5 | 14
CASSAGSNQPQHF | TGCGCCAGCAGCGCCGGGAGCAATCAGCCCCAGCATTTT | - | TRBV10-1 | few | TRBJ1-5 | 13
CASSGGTSGNEQFF | TGTGCCAGCAGTGGTGGGACTAGCGGGAATGAGCAGTTCTTC | TRBD2 | TRBV6-4 | once | TRBJ2-1 | 14
CASSDGLVTLNEQFF | TGTGCCAGCAGCGATGGACTGGTAACGCTCAATGAGCAGTTCTTC | - | TRBV9 | - | TRBJ2-1 | 15
CASSSPPGQETQYF | TGTGCCAGCAGCTCACCCCCAGGTCAAGAGACCCAGTACTTC | - | TRBV11-2 | - | TRBJ2-5 | 14
CASSLSSGPEAFF | TGTGCCAGCAGCTTGAGTTCTGGGCCCGAGGCTTTCTTT | - | TRBV5-5 | - | TRBJ1-1 | 13
CASSRVWDTEAFF | TGTGCCAGCTCTCGGGTGTGGGACACTGAAGCTTTCTTT | - | TRBV6-1 | once | TRBJ1-1 | 13
CASSGSGTGEQPQHF | TGTGCCAGCAGTGGTTCCGGGACAGGGGAACAGCCCCAGCATTTT | TRBD1 | TRBV25-1 | - | TRBJ1-5 | 15
CASRRDRGVGYEQYF | TGTGCCAGCAGAAGAGACCGAGGGGTTGGCTACGAGCAGTACTTC | - | TRBV27 | - | TRBJ2-7 | 15
CASSLVLDTQYF | TGCGCCAGCAGCTTGGTGCTGGATACGCAGTATTTT | - | TRBV5-1 | - | TRBJ2-3 | 12
CASSYSDRNSPLHF | TGTGCCAGCAGCTACTCGGACAGAAATTCACCCCTCCACTTT | - | TRBV6-5 | - | TRBJ1-6 | 14
CASSPSKLRQGVRADTQYF | TGTGCCAGCAGCCCTAGCAAACTGAGACAGGGGGTTAGGGCAGATACGCAGTATTTT | TRBD1 | TRBV7-9 | once | TRBJ2-3 | 19
CASSLEGGYTF | TGCGCCAGCAGCTTGGAAGGTGGCTACACCTTC | - | TRBV5-1 | few | TRBJ1-2 | 11
CASSVATAGGEAFF | TGTGCCAGCAGCGTAGCTACGGCGGGCGGGGAGGCTTTCTTT | - | TRBV9 | - | TRBJ1-1 | 14
CSVRLQGTDTQYF | TGCAGCGTTCGACTACAGGGGACCGATACGCAGTATTTT | TRBD1 | TRBV29-1 | once | TRBJ2-3 | 13
CASKLAGNTGELFF | TGTGCCAGCAAACTAGCGGGGAACACCGGGGAGCTGTTTTTT | TRBD2 | TRBV2 | few | TRBJ2-2 | 14
CASSEQGRTSDF | TGTGCCAGCAGTGAACAGGGACGGACTAGCGACTTC | TRBD2 | TRBV6-5 | - | TRBJ2-7 | 12
CASTARGTGFSTDTQYF | TGTGCCAGCACCGCCCGGGGGACAGGCTTTAGCACAGATACGCAGTATTTT | TRBD1 | TRBV27 | - | TRBJ2-3 | 17
CASREDTGAWREQYF | TGTGCCAGCAGGGAAGATACCGGGGCCTGGCGCGAGCAGTACTTC | - | TRBV2 | - | TRBJ2-7 | 15
CASSPTSLNTEAFF | TGTGCCAGCAGCCCAACCTCTTTGAACACTGAAGCTTTCTTT | - | TRBV2 | medium-sized | TRBJ1-1 | 14
CASSFGDKAGEQYF | TGCGCCAGCAGCTTCGGGGACAAGGCCGGCGAGCAGTACTTC | - | TRBV5-1 | - | TRBJ2-7 | 14
CASSYPRGVGTGELFF | TGTGCCAGCAGTTACCCAAGGGGGGTAGGAACCGGGGAGCTGTTTTTT | - | TRBV6-5 | - | TRBJ2-2 | 16
CASSAPRRPEAFF | TGTGCCAGCAGCGCCCCTCGGCGGCCCGAAGCTTTCTTT | - | TRBV9 | few | TRBJ1-1 | 13
CASSVAWGQGANEQFF | TGTGCCAGCAGCGTAGCTTGGGGACAGGGGGCGAATGAGCAGTTCTTC | TRBD1 | TRBV9 | - | TRBJ2-1 | 16
CATSARLAGADTQYF | TGTGCCACCAGCGCTAGACTAGCGGGAGCAGATACGCAGTATTTT | TRBD2 | TRBV15 | - | TRBJ2-3 | 15
CASSPRRNTEAFF | TGTGCCAGCAGTCCCAGGAGGAACACTGAAGCTTTCTTT | - | TRBV6-5 | - | TRBJ1-1 | 13
CASSWGQAVNTEAFF | TGTGCCAGCAGCTGGGGACAGGCCGTGAACACTGAAGCTTTCTTT | TRBD1 | TRBV5-5 | - | TRBJ1-1 | 15
CASSNTVQETQYF | TGTGCCAGTAGTAACACAGTCCAAGAGACCCAGTACTTC | - | TRBV19 | - | TRBJ2-5 | 13
CASSSWGTEAFF | TGTGCCAGCAGCTCTTGGGGCACTGAAGCTTTCTTT | - | TRBV11-2 | - | TRBJ1-1 | 12
CASSLQLLNTGELFF | TGTGCCAGCAGCCTACAGTTACTGAACACCGGGGAGCTGTTTTTT | - | TRBV6-5 | once | TRBJ2-2 | 15
CASSWPGATEAFF | TGTGCCAGCAGTTGGCCGGGGGCCACTGAAGCTTTCTTT | - | TRBV27 | once | TRBJ1-1 | 13
CASSSGNRNGELFF | TGTGCCAGCAGTTCGGGTAACCGTAACGGGGAGCTGTTTTTT | - | TRBV28 | - | TRBJ2-2 | 14
CASITGAGGTGGYTF | TGTGCCAGCATTACTGGGGCAGGAGGCACGGGTGGCTACACCTTC | - | TRBV6-5 | - | TRBJ1-2 | 15
CASKVRHSSYNEQFF | TGTGCCAGCAAAGTGAGACACAGCTCCTACAATGAGCAGTTCTTC | - | TRBV27 | - | TRBJ2-1 | 15
CASSDMATNEKLFF | TGTGCCAGCAGTGATATGGCCACTAATGAAAAACTGTTTTTT | - | TRBV2 | - | TRBJ1-4 | 14
CASSEYSYEQYF | TGTGCCAGCAGTGAGTATAGCTACGAGCAGTACTTC | - | TRBV2 | few | TRBJ2-7 | 12
CASSPYPGWETQYF | TGTGCCAGCTCACCATACCCGGGATGGGAGACCCAGTACTTC | - | TRBV18 | - | TRBJ2-5 | 14
CASTTGSYEQYF | TGTGCCAGCACTACAGGTTCCTACGAGCAGTACTTC | - | TRBV6-1 | few | TRBJ2-7 | 12